These T cell receptor beta chains were read from a single sample in a study of T cell responses to AZD1222 COVID-19 vaccine. Some clones are missing from TCRdb's copy, which holds only in-frame ones; the method was immunoSEQ multiplex PCR. Here the sample spans approximately 81,000 clones, 83% being singletons. Sequenced material: peripheral blood, taken 28 days after the second AZD1222 dose. The receptors shown here come from an adult who received the AZD1222 COVID-19 vaccine. CDR3s include the opening cysteine and the closing phenylalanine or tryptophan. D genes are given only for firm matches. A row's size may be missing; if present it is once, few, many or a size class.

cdr3_nt cdr3_aa clone_size cdr3_length v_call d_call j_call
TGTGCCAGCTCACCGCGACAAGCCAATCAGCCCCAGCATTTT CASSPRQANQPQHF - 14 TRBV18 - TRBJ1-5
TGTGCCAGCAGTGATTTTACGGGATCACCCCTCCACTTT CASSDFTGSPLHF - 13 TRBV2 - TRBJ1-6
TGTGCCAGCAGCTCCGGAGGGGGCTTGCCTTTGTACTTC CASSSGGGLPLYF - 13 TRBV7-2 - TRBJ2-4
TGTGCCAGCAGCTCCTCCGGGACAGGGAACAATGAGCAGTTCTTC CASSSSGTGNNEQFF - 15 TRBV7-8 TRBD1 TRBJ2-1
TGCAGCGTCGACAGGGCTGGAACCGGGGAGCTGTTTTTT CSVDRAGTGELFF few 13 TRBV29-1 TRBD1 TRBJ2-2
TGCGCCAGCAGCTTGTCGTATACCCAGTACTTC CASSLSYTQYF - 11 TRBV5-1 - TRBJ2-5
TGCGCCAGCAGCTTGGAGTCGGGCAATGAGCAGTTCTTC CASSLESGNEQFF - 13 TRBV5-1 - TRBJ2-1
TGTGCCAGCCTAGGGGGACACCCGAGCTCCTACGAGCAGTACTTC CASLGGHPSSYEQYF once 15 TRBV28 - TRBJ2-7
TGTGCCAGCAGTTACTCGGCGGGAGGGCCGTTCGAGCAGTACTTC CASSYSAGGPFEQYF - 15 TRBV6-5 TRBD2 TRBJ2-7
TGTGCCAGCAGCCCACGGACAGGGACATACGAGCAGTACTTC CASSPRTGTYEQYF - 14 TRBV5-8 TRBD1 TRBJ2-7
TGTGCCAGCAGCCCTCACCGAGAAGGTCAGCCCCAGCATTTT CASSPHREGQPQHF - 14 TRBV7-9 - TRBJ1-5
TGTGCCACCAGCAGAGATCGGGGGACAGGGGGCCATCAGCCCCAGCATTTT CATSRDRGTGGHQPQHF - 17 TRBV15 TRBD1 TRBJ1-5
TGTGCCAGCAGCTCCCCTAAGGACAGGGTTGGCGAAAAACTGTTTTTT CASSSPKDRVGEKLFF - 16 TRBV7-9 TRBD1 TRBJ1-4
TGTGCCAGTCTAGAAGGGACAGTAGGAAACACCATATATTTT CASLEGTVGNTIYF - 14 TRBV6-4 TRBD1 TRBJ1-3
TGTGCCAGCAGCTTAGAGGCACAGGGAAGGTATGGCTACACCTTC CASSLEAQGRYGYTF - 15 TRBV7-9 - TRBJ1-2
TGTGCCAGCACGCCCTCGGGGGTGTATGGCTACACCTTC CASTPSGVYGYTF few 13 TRBV25-1 - TRBJ1-2
TGTGCCACCAGACTGTTCGGAAATGAAAAACTGTTTTTT CATRLFGNEKLFF once 13 TRBV19 - TRBJ1-4
TGTGCCAGTAACGGAAGGACTAGCGAGTCCTACAATGAGCAGTTCTTC CASNGRTSESYNEQFF - 16 TRBV19 TRBD2 TRBJ2-1
TGTGCCAGCAGCCCGACGGCAGTAAGGACAGGGGATTCACCCCTCCACTTT CASSPTAVRTGDSPLHF - 17 TRBV4-2 TRBD1 TRBJ1-6
TGTGCCAGCAGCCCGACCCACCTGGCCCCAGGGGTCGTCTCCTACGAGCAGTACTTC CASSPTHLAPGVVSYEQYF - 19 TRBV11-2 - TRBJ2-7
TGCGCCAGCAGCTCCGGGGGGGAAAACACCGGGGAGCTGTTTTTT CASSSGGENTGELFF - 15 TRBV5-1 TRBD2 TRBJ2-2
TGTGCCAGAAGAGACAGGGCGAATGGCTACACCTTC CARRDRANGYTF - 12 TRBV6-4 TRBD1 TRBJ1-2
TGTGCCAGCAGTTACTCGCCAGGGACCACCGGGGAGCTGTTTTTT CASSYSPGTTGELFF - 15 TRBV6-5 - TRBJ2-2
TGTGCCAGCAGTATTCTTCCCCAGCCCCAGCATTTT CASSILPQPQHF once 12 TRBV28 - TRBJ1-5
TGTGCCAGCAGCAAATTAACAGGGGAACGGTATAATTCACCCCTCCACTTT CASSKLTGERYNSPLHF - 17 TRBV6-8 TRBD1 TRBJ1-6
TGTGCCAGCAGTGAACGGGCTAGCGGGCTAGCCACAGATACGCAGTATTTT CASSERASGLATDTQYF - 17 TRBV6-1 TRBD2 TRBJ2-3
TGCGCCAGCAGTCCAGAAGGGACTAGTCTTCCAGATACGCAGTATTTT CASSPEGTSLPDTQYF - 16 TRBV5-1 TRBD2 TRBJ2-3
TGTGCCAGCAGCTTGGGTAGGGTTAGCAATCAGCCCCAGCATTTT CASSLGRVSNQPQHF once 15 TRBV5-8 - TRBJ1-5
TGTGCCACCACCCCGGGACGCATCTATGGCTACACCTTC CATTPGRIYGYTF - 13 TRBV6-2/TRBV6-3 - TRBJ1-2
TGCAGTGCTAGTCCGGGAGAAAAACTGTTTTTT CSASPGEKLFF - 11 TRBV20-1 - TRBJ1-4
TGTGCCAGCAGCCCGGACAGGGATCAGCCCCAGCATTTT CASSPDRDQPQHF - 13 TRBV7-2 TRBD1 TRBJ1-5
TGTGCCAGCTCCTCTGGGGCGGCCACAGATACGCAGTATTTT CASSSGAATDTQYF - 14 TRBV18 - TRBJ2-3
TGTGCCAGCAGCGTCTGGGGCAGGGGAGGATCACCCCTCCACTTT CASSVWGRGGSPLHF - 15 TRBV9 - TRBJ1-6
TGCAGTGCTAGTAGCGGGAAGTCCTACAATGAGCAGTTCTTC CSASSGKSYNEQFF - 14 TRBV20-1 TRBD2 TRBJ2-1
TGTGCCAGCAGCTCCGCGGGGGGAATCTATAGGAATGGCTACACCTTC CASSSAGGIYRNGYTF - 16 TRBV7-9 - TRBJ1-2
TGTGCCAGCAGCTTGTACACCGCTAACTATGGCTACACCTTC CASSLYTANYGYTF - 14 TRBV5-5 - TRBJ1-2
TGTGCCAGCAGCCTTCGGACAGGACTGAACACTGAAGCTTTCTTT CASSLRTGLNTEAFF - 15 TRBV7-2 TRBD1 TRBJ1-1
TGTGCCAGCAGCTTAGTAAGTAGCGGGCTACGTGTGCAGTACTTC CASSLVSSGLRVQYF - 15 TRBV7-2 TRBD2 TRBJ2-7